Listed here are 2 T cell receptor beta chains from one sample, sequenced in a study of identical twins. One entry per CDR3 protein, called by TCRdb with MiXCR from the 5' RACE reads. The sample lists about 240,000 distinct CDR3 sequences, about 10% occurring once. Sample: memory T cells sorted from blood. Source of these receptors: a man aged 50 to 59 in good health.

This clonotype was counted at least ten times. CDR3 sequence: CAISDSKETQYF. In DNA, the CDR3 is TGTGCCATCAGTGATAGTAAAGAGACCCAGTACTTC. The V gene is TRBV10-3, the J gene TRBJ2-5; D is ambiguous. This CDR3 region has 12 residues. In germline, CDR1 is ENHRY, CDR2 SYGVKD. V was trimmed by 3 bases and J by 3 bases, leaving 5 bases between them.

This clonotype was counted a few times. The V gene is TRBV30, the J gene TRBJ2-1, with D possibly matching TRBD1 (6 bases). The CDR3 runs to 14 residues. V was clipped by 2 bases and J by 0 bases, with 8 bases between them. Germline values: CDR1 GTSNPN, CDR2 SVGIG (reference sequence). The CDR3 region has the DNA TGTGCCTGGAGTAGAGGGGGCTCCTACAATGAGCAGTTCTTC. Its protein is CAWSRGGSYNEQFF.